These T cell receptor beta chains were read from a single sample in a study of early T cells in non-severe SARS-CoV-2 infection. Each CDR3 protein gets one entry after TCRdb re-called the 5' RACE reads with MiXCR. The sample lists about 40,000 distinct CDR3 sequences, 4.5% to 5% seen once, with 4.8% in the top ten. Sequencing was done on a sample of whole blood. Receptor source: an adult who was a healthcare worker with PCR-confirmed SARS-CoV-2 infection or an uninfected control (not recorded which). CDR3s include the opening cysteine and the closing phenylalanine or tryptophan. D genes are given only for firm matches. Size values are once, few and many counts, or a class for expanded clones, and some rows have none.

>14|.|TRBV5-4|TRBJ2-7|many
TGTGCCAGCAGCTTGGCTGGCACGACGGGCGAGCAGTACTTC
CASSLAGTTGEQYF
>14|.|TRBV20-1|TRBJ1-1|many
TGCAGTGCTACCTATCTTTGGGGGGACACTGAAGCTTTCTTT
CSATYLWGDTEAFF
>14|.|TRBV9|TRBJ2-3|.
TGTGCCAGCACTCAGGGGACCCTTACAGATACGCAGTATTTT
CASTQGTLTDTQYF
>14|.|TRBV6-2/TRBV6-3|TRBJ1-2|few
TGTGCCAGCAGGCGGGTGGATTTGAACTATGGCTACACCTTC
CASRRVDLNYGYTF
>15|.|TRBV24-1|TRBJ2-2|many
TGTGCCACCAGTGACCCCGGATCGGGCACCGGGGAGCTGTTTTTT
CATSDPGSGTGELFF
>14|.|TRBV10-2|TRBJ1-2|many
TGCGCCAGCAGTCCAGGCCACCGTAACTATGGCTACACCTTC
CASSPGHRNYGYTF
>17|.|TRBV7-2|TRBJ2-1|many
TGTGCCAGCAGCCCCCCATTGGGACGCCAACGCGGGAATGAGCAGTTCTTC
CASSPPLGRQRGNEQFF
>16|.|TRBV15|TRBJ2-3|.
TGTGCCACCAGCAGAGGCGAAGGCTTAAACACAGATACGCAGTATTTT
CATSRGEGLNTDTQYF
>15|.|TRBV27|TRBJ1-1|.
TGTGCCAGCAGTCCTCTGGGCGCTAAGAACACTGAAGCTTTCTTT
CASSPLGAKNTEAFF
>13|.|TRBV6-5|TRBJ1-1|few
TGTGCCAGCAGGCCAGGGCGGGTCACTGAAGCTTTCTTT
CASRPGRVTEAFF
>15|TRBD2|TRBV18|TRBJ2-1|many
TGTGCCAGCTCACCTACTAGCGGGAGGTACAATGAGCAGTTCTTC
CASSPTSGRYNEQFF
>13|.|TRBV6-5|TRBJ1-1|many
TGTGCCAGCAGTTACCCCCTGGAAGGGCACGCTTTCTTT
CASSYPLEGHAFF
>14|.|TRBV7-9|TRBJ1-2|many
TGTGCCAGCAGCACTACGGCCGGGAGTTATGGCTACACCTTC
CASSTTAGSYGYTF
>13|.|TRBV20-1|TRBJ2-5|.
TGCAGTGCTCGACCGGGAGCTCGAGAGACCCAGTACTTC
CSARPGARETQYF
>13|TRBD2|TRBV11-2|TRBJ2-4|many
TGTGCCAGCACCCATAGCGGGAAAAACATTCAGTACTTC
CASTHSGKNIQYF